This T cell receptor (beta chain) was sequenced during a study of cytomegalovirus exposure and HLA in healthy donors. General study points: Cytomegalovirus status, reportedly, was diagnosed with high specificity and sensitivity by the classifier. Follow-up analysis found HLA locus-dependent TCR association rates, highest for DRB1 and lowest for HLA-C. When analyzed later, a missense DCLRE1C variant was found to be linked to TCR beta V- and J-gene trimming. The authors listed approximately 160 TCR beta chains as cytomegalovirus-associated.

Per the germline V gene, CDR1 is MDHEN and CDR2 is SYDVKM. J gave up 5 bases and V 8 bases, and 14 bases lay outside the gene matches. This CDR3 region has 15 residues. As to this clone: Its antigen is not known.

With 60 Vbeta and 13 Jbeta primers, the PCR was carried out. Only in-frame clones appear in the TCRdb table, and some are missing; sequencing was by immunoSEQ multiplex PCR. The sample includes 180,000 or so clones, approximately 86% seen only once; the top ten take around 0.3%. This sequence originates from a young woman in good health and CMV-seronegative. Material: PBMCs. V and J are TRBV28 and TRBJ2-5, with 7 positions matching TRBD2. This CDR3 is CASHRRERPRETQYF. The CDR3 DNA sequence: TGTGCCAGCCATAGGCGGGAGCGCCCTAGGGAGACCCAGTACTTC.